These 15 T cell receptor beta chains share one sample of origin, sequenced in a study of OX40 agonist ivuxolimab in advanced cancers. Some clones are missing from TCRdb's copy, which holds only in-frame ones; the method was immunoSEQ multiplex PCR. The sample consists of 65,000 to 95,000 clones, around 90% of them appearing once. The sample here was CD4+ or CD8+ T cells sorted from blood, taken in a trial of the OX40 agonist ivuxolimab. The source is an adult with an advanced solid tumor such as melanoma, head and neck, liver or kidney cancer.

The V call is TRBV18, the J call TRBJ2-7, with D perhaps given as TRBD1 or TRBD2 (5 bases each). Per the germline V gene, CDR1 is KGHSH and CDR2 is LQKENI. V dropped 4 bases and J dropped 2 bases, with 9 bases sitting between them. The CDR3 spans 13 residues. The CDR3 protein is CASSLGTPYEQYF. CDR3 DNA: TGTGCCAGCTCACTCGGGACCCCCTACGAGCAGTACTTC.

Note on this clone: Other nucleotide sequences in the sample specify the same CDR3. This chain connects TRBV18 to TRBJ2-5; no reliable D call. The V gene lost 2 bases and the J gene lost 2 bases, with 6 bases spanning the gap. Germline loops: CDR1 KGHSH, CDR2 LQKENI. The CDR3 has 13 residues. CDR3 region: CASSPVGQETQYF. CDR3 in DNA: TGTGCCAGCTCACCAGTCGGACAAGAGACCCAGTACTTC.

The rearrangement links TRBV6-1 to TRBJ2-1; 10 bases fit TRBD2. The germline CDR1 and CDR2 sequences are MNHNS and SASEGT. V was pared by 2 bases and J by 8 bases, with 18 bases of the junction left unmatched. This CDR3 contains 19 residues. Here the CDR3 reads CASSEKDRVRASGSHEQFF. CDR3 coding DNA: TGTGCCAGCAGTGAAAAGGACAGGGTGCGGGCTAGCGGGAGCCATGAGCAGTTCTTC.

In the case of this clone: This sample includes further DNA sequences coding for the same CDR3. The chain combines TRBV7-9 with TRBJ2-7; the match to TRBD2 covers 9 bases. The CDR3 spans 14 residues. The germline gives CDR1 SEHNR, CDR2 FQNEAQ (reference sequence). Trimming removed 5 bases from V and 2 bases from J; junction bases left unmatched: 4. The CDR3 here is CASSRGTSPYEQYF. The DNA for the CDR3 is TGTGCCAGCAGCCGTGGGACTAGCCCCTACGAGCAGTACTTC.

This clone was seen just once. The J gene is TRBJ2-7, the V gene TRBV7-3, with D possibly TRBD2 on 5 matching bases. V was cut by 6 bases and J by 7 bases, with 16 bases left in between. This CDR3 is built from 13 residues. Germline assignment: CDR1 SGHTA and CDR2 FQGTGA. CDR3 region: CASSTWGAREQYF. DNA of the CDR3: TGTGCCAGCAGTACCTGGGGAGCGAGAGAGCAGTACTTC.

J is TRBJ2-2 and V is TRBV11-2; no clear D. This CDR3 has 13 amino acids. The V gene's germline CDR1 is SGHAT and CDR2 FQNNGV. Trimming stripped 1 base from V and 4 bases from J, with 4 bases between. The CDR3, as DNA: TGTGCCAGCAGCTTAGCGATCACCGGGGAGCTGTTTTTT. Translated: CASSLAITGELFF.

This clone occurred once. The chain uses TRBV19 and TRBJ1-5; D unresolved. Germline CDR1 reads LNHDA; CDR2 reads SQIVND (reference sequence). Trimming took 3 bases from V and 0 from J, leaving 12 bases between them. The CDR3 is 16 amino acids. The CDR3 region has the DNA TGTGCCAGTAGTATGGTGGACGGCTATAGCAATCAGCCCCAGCATTTT. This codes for CASSMVDGYSNQPQHF.

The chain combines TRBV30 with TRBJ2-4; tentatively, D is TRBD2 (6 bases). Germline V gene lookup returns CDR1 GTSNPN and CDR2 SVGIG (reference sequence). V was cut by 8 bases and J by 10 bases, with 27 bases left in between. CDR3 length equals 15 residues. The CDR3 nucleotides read TGTGCCATCGAGCCGGGACTCCCCCCGAAACGGATTCAGTACTTC. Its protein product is CAIEPGLPPKRIQYF.

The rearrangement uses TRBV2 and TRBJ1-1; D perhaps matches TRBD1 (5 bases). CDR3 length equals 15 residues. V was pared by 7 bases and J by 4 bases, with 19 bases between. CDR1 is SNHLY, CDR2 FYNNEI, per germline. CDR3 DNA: TGTGCCAGCAACTTCCCCGCGGGGGATGGCACTGAAGCTTTCTTT. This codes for CASNFPAGDGTEAFF.

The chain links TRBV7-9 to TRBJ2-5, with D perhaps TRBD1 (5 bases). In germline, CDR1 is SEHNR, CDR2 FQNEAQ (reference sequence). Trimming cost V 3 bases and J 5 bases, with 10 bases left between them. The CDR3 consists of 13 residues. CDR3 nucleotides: TGTGCCAGCAGCTTGGGGCTTTACGAGACCCAGTACTTC. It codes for CASSLGLYETQYF.

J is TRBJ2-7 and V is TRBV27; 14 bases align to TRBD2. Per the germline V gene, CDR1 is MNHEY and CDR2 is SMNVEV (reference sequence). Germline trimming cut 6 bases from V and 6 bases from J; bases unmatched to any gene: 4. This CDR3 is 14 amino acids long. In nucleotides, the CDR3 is TGTGCCAGCAGACCCGGACTAGCGGGAGGCGAGCAGTACTTC. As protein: CASRPGLAGGEQYF.

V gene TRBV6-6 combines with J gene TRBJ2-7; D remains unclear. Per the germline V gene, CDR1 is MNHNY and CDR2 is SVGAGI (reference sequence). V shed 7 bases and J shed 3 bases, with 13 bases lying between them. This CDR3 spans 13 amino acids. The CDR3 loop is CASTPGANYEQYF. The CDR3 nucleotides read TGTGCCAGCACACCAGGCGCAAACTACGAGCAGTACTTC.

In DNA, the CDR3 is TGTGCCAGCAGCCCTTCGGGCCAGCCCTACGAGCAGTACTTC. Translation: CASSPSGQPYEQYF. This rearrangement joins TRBV5-4 to TRBJ2-7; D is unclear. The germline V gene has CDR1 SGHNT and CDR2 YYREEE (reference sequence). The CDR3 totals 14 residues. V was clipped by 4 bases and J by 2 bases, with 13 bases between them.

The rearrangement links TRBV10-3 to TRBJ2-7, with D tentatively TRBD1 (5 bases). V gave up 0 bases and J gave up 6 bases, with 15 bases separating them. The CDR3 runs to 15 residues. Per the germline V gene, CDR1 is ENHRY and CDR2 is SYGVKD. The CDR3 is CAISESLTQVREQYF. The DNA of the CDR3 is TGTGCCATCAGTGAGTCCCTTACACAGGTTCGCGAGCAGTACTTC.

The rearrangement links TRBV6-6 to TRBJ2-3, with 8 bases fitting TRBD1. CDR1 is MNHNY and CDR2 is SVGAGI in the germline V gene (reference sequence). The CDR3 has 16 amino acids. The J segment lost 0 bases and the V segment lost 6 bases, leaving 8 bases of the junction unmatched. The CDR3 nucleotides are TGTGCCAGCAGGCCAACAGGGGGGACTAGCACAGATACGCAGTATTTT. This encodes CASRPTGGTSTDTQYF.